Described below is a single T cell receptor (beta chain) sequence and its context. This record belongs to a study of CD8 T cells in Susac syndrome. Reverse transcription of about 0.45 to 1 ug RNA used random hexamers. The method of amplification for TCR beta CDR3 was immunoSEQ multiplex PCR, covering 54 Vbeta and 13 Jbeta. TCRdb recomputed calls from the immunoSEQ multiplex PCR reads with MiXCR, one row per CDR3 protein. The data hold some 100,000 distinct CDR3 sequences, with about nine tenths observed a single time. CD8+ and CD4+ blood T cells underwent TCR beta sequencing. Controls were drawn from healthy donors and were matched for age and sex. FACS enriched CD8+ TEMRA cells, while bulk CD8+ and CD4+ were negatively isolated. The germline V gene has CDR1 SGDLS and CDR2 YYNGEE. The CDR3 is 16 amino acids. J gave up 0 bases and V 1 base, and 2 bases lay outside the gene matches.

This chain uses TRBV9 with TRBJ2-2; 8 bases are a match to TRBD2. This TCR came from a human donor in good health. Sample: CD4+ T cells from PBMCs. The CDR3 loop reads CASSVIAGTNTGELFF. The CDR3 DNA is TGTGCCAGCAGCGTAATAGCGGGGACGAACACCGGGGAGCTGTTTTTT. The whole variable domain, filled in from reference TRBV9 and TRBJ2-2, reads DSGVTQTPKHLITATGQRVTLRCSPRSGDLSVYWYQQSLDQGLQFLIQYYNGEERAKGNILERFSAQQFPDLHSELNLSSLELGDSALYFCASSVIAGTNTGELFFGEGSRLTVL.